This T cell receptor (beta chain) was profiled in a study of PD-1 blockade in classical Hodgkin lymphoma. Notes on the study in general: What caused the repertoire differences, perhaps disease activity or prior therapy, remains undefined.

With no exception, relapse followed autologous stem cell transplantation in all patients, and brentuximab vedotin exposure varied. Clones were sequenced by immunoSEQ multiplex PCR, and TCRdb holds only the in-frame ones, with some missing. The data show some 150,000 clones, with just under 80% seen just once and over 7.5% held by the top ten. About this clone itself: Its antigen is not known.

The CDR3 is 13 amino acids. Deletions cut 2 bases from V and 10 bases from J, with 9 bases between. Germline assignment: CDR1 SGHTA and CDR2 FQGNSA. This TCR derives from a human donor with classical Hodgkin lymphoma. The chain joins TRBV7-2 to TRBJ1-6; D is undetermined. Sequencing used peripheral blood mononuclear cells (PBMCs), obtained before the second cycle of nivolumab. CDR3 nucleotides: TGTGCCAGCAGCTTAACATTCGGGTCACCCCTCCACTTT. It translates to CASSLTFGSPLHF.